These T cell receptor beta chains were read from a single sample in a study of response to subunit inactivated influenza vaccine. TCRdb ran MiXCR on the RT-PCR reads and lists one entry per CDR3 protein. This sample has 500,000 to 600,000 distinct CDR3 sequences, with around 13% found just once. Source: PBMCs from blood, taken roughly 48 days after vaccination. The receptors originated from a man aged 50 or older who received an inactivated influenza vaccine. Both conserved end residues are part of each CDR3. A D gene is named only where the DNA matches it firmly. For some rows the clone size is stated as once, few or many, or as a class when expanded; others skip it.

clone_size j_call v_call d_call cdr3_nt cdr3_aa
many TRBJ2-5 TRBV29-1 TRBD2 TGCAGCGTTGCTAGCGGGACCGAGACCCAGTACTTC CSVASGTETQYF
few TRBJ2-7 TRBV21-1 . TGTGCCAGCAGCCATAAAGGGCCTACCTCGGGTCGTCGCTACGAGCAGTACTTC CASSHKGPTSGRRYEQYF
many TRBJ1-4 TRBV10-2 . TGCGCCAGCAGTGAGTCGACCCTCTGGCGGACTAATGAAAAACTGTTTTTT CASSESTLWRTNEKLFF
. TRBJ2-7 TRBV29-1 . TGCAGCGTCGGAGGGTCAGGGGTCTCCTACGAGCAGTACTTC CSVGGSGVSYEQYF
. TRBJ2-7 TRBV27 TRBD1 TGTGCCAGCAGTCAAACAGGGGGGTTGACCTACGAGCAGTACTTC CASSQTGGLTYEQYF
. TRBJ2-1 TRBV7-2 . TGTGCCAGCAGCTTAGACTTGATTGGGAGAGCGTTCTTC CASSLDLIGRAFF
. TRBJ2-7 TRBV6-5 . TGTGCCAGCAGTCACCGGACATACAGCTCCTACGAGCAGTACTTC CASSHRTYSSYEQYF
few TRBJ1-3 TRBV12-3/TRBV12-4 . TGTGCCAGCAGTTTAATGGGCTCTGGAAACACCATATATTTT CASSLMGSGNTIYF
few TRBJ1-2 TRBV7-9 TRBD1 TGTGCCAGCAGCATGACAGGGGGGGAATATGGCTACACCTTC CASSMTGGEYGYTF
. TRBJ1-5 TRBV12-3/TRBV12-4 . TGTGCCAGCAGCTTGGGCGTAAACAATCAGCCCCAGCATTTT CASSLGVNNQPQHF
few TRBJ2-1 TRBV20-1 . TGCAGTGCTAGAGATATCAGGCAGGGGGGACACAATGAGCAGTTCTTC CSARDIRQGGHNEQFF